The 4 T cell receptor beta chains presented below share a single source sample, sequenced in a study of response to subunit inactivated influenza vaccine. TCRdb reprocessed the RT-PCR reads via MiXCR and lists one record per CDR3 protein. The sample shows around 790,000 distinct CDR3 sequences, 21% of them seen only once. Material: PBMCs from blood, obtained around 5 days after vaccination. The source is a man in his fifties or sixties who received an inactivated influenza vaccine.

This clonotype was counted many times. This chain links TRBV11-2 with TRBJ2-1; 15 bases are shared with TRBD2. The CDR3 is made up of 15 amino acids. Germline V gene lookup returns CDR1 SGHAT and CDR2 FQNNGV. With 5 bases clipped from V and 8 bases from J, the junction kept 4 bases outside the gene matches. This chain's CDR3 is CASSPGLAGGDEQFF. In nucleotides, the CDR3 is TGTGCCAGCAGCCCGGGACTAGCGGGGGGCGATGAGCAGTTCTTC. Full variable domain (outside the CDR3, taken from reference TRBV11-2 and TRBJ2-1): EAGVAQSPRYKIIEKRQSVAFWCNPISGHATLYWYQQILGQGPKLLIQFQNNGVVDDSQLPKDRFSAERLKGVDSTLKIQPAKLEDSAVYLCASSPGLAGGDEQFFGPGTRLTVL.

The J gene is TRBJ1-4, the V gene TRBV20-1, with 8 bases matching TRBD1. CDR1 is DFQATT, CDR2 SNEGSKA, per germline (reference sequence). The CDR3 length is 14 residues. J was trimmed by 7 bases and V by 2 bases; bases with no gene match: 6. In DNA, the CDR3 is TGCAGTGCTAGAAGGACAGGGTCTGTTGAAAAACTGTTTTTT. Translation: CSARRTGSVEKLFF.

The V gene is TRBV11-2, the J gene TRBJ2-1, with TRBD2 matching 9 bases. Germline V CDR1 and CDR2: SGHAT, FQNNGV. V lost 1 base and J lost 4; bases outside the gene matches: 8. There are 17 residues in the CDR3. CDR3 loop: CASSLVRLAGPYNEQFF. CDR3 in DNA: TGTGCCAGCAGCTTAGTCCGCCTAGCGGGACCATACAATGAGCAGTTCTTC.

This clonotype was detected a few times. This chain uses TRBV12-3 or TRBV12-4 with TRBJ1-6; a weak D match, TRBD1 (5 bases). The V end lost 6 bases, the J end lost 7 bases, and 13 bases lay between the germline ends. The CDR3 runs to 14 residues. The CDR3 sequence is CASRLGHLNSPLHF. The DNA for the CDR3 is TGTGCCAGCAGACTTGGACACCTCAATTCACCCCTCCACTTT.